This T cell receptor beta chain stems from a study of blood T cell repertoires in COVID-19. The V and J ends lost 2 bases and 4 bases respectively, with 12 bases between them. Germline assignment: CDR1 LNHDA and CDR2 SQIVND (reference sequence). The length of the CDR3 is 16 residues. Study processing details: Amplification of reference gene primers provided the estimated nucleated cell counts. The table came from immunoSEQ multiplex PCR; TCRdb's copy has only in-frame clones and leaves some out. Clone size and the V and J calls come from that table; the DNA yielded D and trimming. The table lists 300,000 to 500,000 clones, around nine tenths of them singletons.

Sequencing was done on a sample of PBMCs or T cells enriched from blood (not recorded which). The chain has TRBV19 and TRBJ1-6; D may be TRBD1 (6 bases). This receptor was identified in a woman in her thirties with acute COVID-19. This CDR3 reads CASSIQGTVYNSPLHF. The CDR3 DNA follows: TGTGCCAGTAGTATACAGGGGACGGTTTATAATTCACCCCTCCACTTT.